This T cell receptor (beta chain) was recorded in a study of shared T cell receptors in the human thymus (dated by TCRdb to the early 2020s). Regarding the study in general: The study examined how the human thymus generates shared, self-reactive T-cell receptor alpha chains.

Of note for this clone: Which antigen it targets is not known. Base qualities are not recorded, but no much larger clone differs from it by a single base.

Via the germline V gene, CDR1 is SGHTA and CDR2 FQGNSA. Trimming takes 5 bases off V and 9 bases off J; junction bases not matched to a gene: 10. The CDR3 contains 14 residues, cysteine and phenylalanine counted. The read is trimmed to its CDR3 DNA, 42 bases read in frame from base 1. Library generation was performed with the immunoSEQ multiplex PCR assay. This is the immuneACCESS table as TCRdb keeps it, with only in-frame sequences that have V and J called. A part of the clones is gone; compared with another copy, unresolved V genes explain less than half, and the rest is unexplained. The sample table shows 700,000 or so clones, and 70% to 90% are seen once. The ten largest clones take up around 0.0094% of the sample. These same data were also listed under a study on human thymus T cells. As that second study puts it: In Finland, the donors were immunologically healthy infants who were having open corrective cardiac surgery for congenital heart defects. The thymus tissue came from surgical resects taken out during corrective cardiac surgery. Usage of V and J gene segments appeared to be biased in both the thymic and the peripheral blood repertoires. Highly overlapping thymic TCR repertoires among unrelated individuals were reported in the related research. The study described the TCR alpha and beta repertoires in eight or nine infant thymus samples and four matching peripheral blood samples. The cohort included about 6 male and a couple of female infants, with donor ages spanning 7 to 244 days. Thymocytes were released mechanically from tissue and stored at -70 °C as pellets of roughly 9-31 million cells. Genomic DNA was extracted from frozen cell pellets with a QIAsymphony instrument. TCRB and TCRAD loci were amplified from a standardized quantity of quality-controlled genomic DNA using the immunoSEQ multiplex PCR assay. Amplicons spanned the V(D)J region at a length sufficient to cover the CDR3 and identify V and J genes. Through the commercial immunoSEQ service, the amplicons were sequenced on an Illumina platform. Primer bias and sequencing errors were corrected using previously described methods, and TCRAD and TCRB definitions followed the IMGT database. The repertoires were analysed using immunoSEQ Analyzer 3.0 and VDJTools for basic statistics, V/J segment usage, diversity estimates, rarefaction and pairwise overlap. Diversity was estimated using the Chao1, ChaoE, Efron-Thisted, Shannon and inverse Simpson indices, and was also estimated on datasets down-sampled to the size of the smallest sample. Repertoire overlap was determined by strict matching of CDR3 nucleotide sequence, V gene and J gene, and Jaccard-based multidimensional scaling clustering was applied. On average, approximately 790,000 unique TCRB clonotypes were obtained from thymus samples, compared with some 84,000 from blood samples.

This sequence was found in a girl less than two years old with a congenital heart defect. Donor details come from another sample of the same person, matched by shared clones. The sequencing input was thymocytes. The chain is assembled from TRBV7-2 and TRBJ2-1, with 7 junctional bases fitting TRBD2. The base sequence is TGTGCCAGCAGCCCTAAAGAAACGGGGGGTGAGCAGTTCTTC. Translated, it reads CASSPKETGGEQFF.